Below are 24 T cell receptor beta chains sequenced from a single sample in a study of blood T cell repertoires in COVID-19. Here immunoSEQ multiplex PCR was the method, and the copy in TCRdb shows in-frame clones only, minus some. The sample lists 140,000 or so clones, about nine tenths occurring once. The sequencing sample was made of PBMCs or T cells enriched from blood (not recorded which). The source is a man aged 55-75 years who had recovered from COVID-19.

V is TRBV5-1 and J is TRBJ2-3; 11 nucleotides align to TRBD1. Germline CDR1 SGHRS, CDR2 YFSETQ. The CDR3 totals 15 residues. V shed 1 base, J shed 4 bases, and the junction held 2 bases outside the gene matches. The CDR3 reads CASSLSGQGADTQYF. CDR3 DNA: TGCGCCAGCAGCTTGTCGGGACAGGGGGCAGATACGCAGTATTTT.

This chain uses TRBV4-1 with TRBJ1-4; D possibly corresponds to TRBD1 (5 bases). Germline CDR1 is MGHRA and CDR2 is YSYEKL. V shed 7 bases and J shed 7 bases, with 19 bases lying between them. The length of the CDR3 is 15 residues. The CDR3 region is CASNPGERGGEKLFF. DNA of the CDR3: TGCGCCAGCAACCCGGGGGAACGGGGCGGTGAAAAACTGTTTTTT.

CDR3 sequence reads: CASSFRTYEQYF. In DNA form, the CDR3 reads TGTGCCAGCAGTTTCAGGACCTACGAGCAGTACTTC. The V call is TRBV28, the J call TRBJ2-7; D gene unclear. V lost 3 bases and J lost 2, with 5 bases in between. Germline CDR1 is MDHEN and CDR2 is SYDVKM. This CDR3 is 12 amino acids long.

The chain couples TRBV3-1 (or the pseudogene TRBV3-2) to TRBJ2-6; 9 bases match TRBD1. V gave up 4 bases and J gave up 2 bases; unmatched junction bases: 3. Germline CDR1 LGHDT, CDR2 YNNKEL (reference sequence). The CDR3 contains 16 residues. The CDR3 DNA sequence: TGTGCCAGCAGCCGGTGGACAGGGGCTGGGGCCAACGTCCTGACTTTC. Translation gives CASSRWTGAGANVLTF.

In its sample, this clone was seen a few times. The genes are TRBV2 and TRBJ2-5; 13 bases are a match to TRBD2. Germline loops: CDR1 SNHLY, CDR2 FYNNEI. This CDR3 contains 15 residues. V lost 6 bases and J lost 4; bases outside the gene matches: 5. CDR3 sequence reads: CASRPRTSGRETQYF. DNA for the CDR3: TGTGCCAGCAGACCTCGGACTAGCGGGAGAGAGACCCAGTACTTC.

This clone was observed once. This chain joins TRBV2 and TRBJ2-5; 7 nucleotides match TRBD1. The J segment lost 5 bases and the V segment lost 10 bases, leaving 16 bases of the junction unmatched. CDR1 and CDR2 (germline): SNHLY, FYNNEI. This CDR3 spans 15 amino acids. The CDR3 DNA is TGTGCCACCGCGAGGTCACAGGGGATTTGGGAGACCCAGTACTTC. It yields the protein CATARSQGIWETQYF.

CDR3 residues: CASSLYGGDTGELFF. The DNA for the CDR3 is TGTGCCAGCAGCTTATACGGCGGGGACACCGGGGAGCTGTTTTTT. The chain links TRBV7-7 to TRBJ2-2, with a tentative D call TRBD2 (6 bases). This CDR3 region has 15 residues. V was shortened by 2 bases and J by 3 bases, with 10 bases between the two germline ends. Germline V gene sequence: CDR1 SSHAT, CDR2 FNYEAQ (reference sequence).

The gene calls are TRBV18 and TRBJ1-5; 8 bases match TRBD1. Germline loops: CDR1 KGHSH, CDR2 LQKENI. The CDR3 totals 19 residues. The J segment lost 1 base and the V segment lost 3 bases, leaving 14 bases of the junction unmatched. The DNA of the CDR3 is TGTGCCAGCTCACCCACTTCCGGAACAGGGGGAGTAAGCAATCAGCCCCAGCATTTT. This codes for CASSPTSGTGGVSNQPQHF.

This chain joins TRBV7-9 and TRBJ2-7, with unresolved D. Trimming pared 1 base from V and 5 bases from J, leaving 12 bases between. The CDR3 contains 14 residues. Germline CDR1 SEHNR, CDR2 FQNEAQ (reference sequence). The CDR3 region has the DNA TGTGCCAGCAGCTTAGTTGCGGCCAAGAACGAGCAGTACTTC. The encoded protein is CASSLVAAKNEQYF.

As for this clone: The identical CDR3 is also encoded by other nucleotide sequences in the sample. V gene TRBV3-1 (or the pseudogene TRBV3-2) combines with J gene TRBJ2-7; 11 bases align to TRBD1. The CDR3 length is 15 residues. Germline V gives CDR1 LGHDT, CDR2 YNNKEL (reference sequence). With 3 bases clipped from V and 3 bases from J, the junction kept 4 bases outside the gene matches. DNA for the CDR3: TGTGCCAGCAGCCAGGGGGGGACAGGGGGCTACGAGCAGTACTTC. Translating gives CASSQGGTGGYEQYF.

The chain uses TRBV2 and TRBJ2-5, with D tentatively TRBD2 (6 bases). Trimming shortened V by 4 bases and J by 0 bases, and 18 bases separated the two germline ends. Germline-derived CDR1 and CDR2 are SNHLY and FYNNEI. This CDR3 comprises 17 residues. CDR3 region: CASSADSGGVYQETQYF. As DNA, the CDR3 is TGTGCCAGCAGTGCGGATAGCGGTGGGGTGTACCAAGAGACCCAGTACTTC. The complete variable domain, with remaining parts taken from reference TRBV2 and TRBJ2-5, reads EPEVTQTPSHQVTQMGQEVILRCVPISNHLYFYWYRQILGQKVEFLVSFYNNEISEKSEIFDDQFSVERPDGSNFTLKIRSTKLEDSAMYFCASSADSGGVYQETQYFGPGTRLLVL.

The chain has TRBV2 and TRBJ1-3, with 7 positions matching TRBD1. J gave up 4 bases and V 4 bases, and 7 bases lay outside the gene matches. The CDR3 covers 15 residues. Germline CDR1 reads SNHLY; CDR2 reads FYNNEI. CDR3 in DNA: TGTGCCAGCAGTGCCCAGGGGGTACAGGGAAACACCATATATTTT. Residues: CASSAQGVQGNTIYF.

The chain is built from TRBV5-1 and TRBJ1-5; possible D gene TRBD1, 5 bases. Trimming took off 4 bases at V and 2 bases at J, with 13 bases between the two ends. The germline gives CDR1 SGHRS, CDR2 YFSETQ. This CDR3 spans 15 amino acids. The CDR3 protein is CASSRTGERNQPQHF. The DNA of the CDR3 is TGCGCCAGCAGCCGGACGGGGGAACGCAATCAGCCCCAGCATTTT.

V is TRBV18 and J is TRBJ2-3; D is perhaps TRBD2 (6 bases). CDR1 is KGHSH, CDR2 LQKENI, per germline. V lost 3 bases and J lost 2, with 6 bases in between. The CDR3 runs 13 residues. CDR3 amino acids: CASSPDYTDTQYF. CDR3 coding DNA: TGTGCCAGCTCACCGGACTACACAGATACGCAGTATTTT. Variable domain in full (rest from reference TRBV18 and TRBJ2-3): NAGVMQNPRHLVRRRGQEARLRCSPMKGHSHVYWYRQLPEEGLKFMVYLQKENIIDESGMPKERFSAEFPKEGPSILRIQQVVRGDSAAYFCASSPDYTDTQYFGPGTRLTVL.

DNA of the CDR3: TGTGCCAGCAGCCCTAGCGGGAGGGCCGAAAATGAGCAGTTCTTC. Amino acids: CASSPSGRAENEQFF. The chain has TRBV9 and TRBJ2-1, with TRBD2 matching 12 bases. V lost 4 bases and J lost 7; bases outside the gene matches: 6. CDR3 length: 15 residues. Germline CDR1 SGDLS, CDR2 YYNGEE.

The CDR3 DNA is TGTGCCAGCAGTTTAACGGGCAGGGGATATGGCTACACCTTC. It encodes CASSLTGRGYGYTF. The chain links TRBV28 to TRBJ1-2; tentatively, D is TRBD1 (6 bases). The germline CDR1 and CDR2 sequences are MDHEN and SYDVKM. This CDR3 is 14 amino acids long. The V end lost 2 bases, the J end lost 5 bases, and 12 bases lay between the germline ends.

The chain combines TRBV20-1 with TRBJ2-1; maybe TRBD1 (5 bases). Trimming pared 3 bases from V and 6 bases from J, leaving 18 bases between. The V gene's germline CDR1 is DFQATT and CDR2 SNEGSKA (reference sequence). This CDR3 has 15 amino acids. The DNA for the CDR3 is TGCAGTGCTAGTGATGTGGGGCTAGTTGTCAATGAGCAGTTCTTC. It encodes CSASDVGLVVNEQFF.

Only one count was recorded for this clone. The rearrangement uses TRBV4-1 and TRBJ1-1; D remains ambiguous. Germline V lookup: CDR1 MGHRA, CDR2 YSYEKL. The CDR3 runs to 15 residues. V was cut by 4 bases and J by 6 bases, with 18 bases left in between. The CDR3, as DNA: TGCGCCAGCAGCCTGACCGATCGGCGGAATGCTGAAGCTTTCTTT. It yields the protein CASSLTDRRNAEAFF.

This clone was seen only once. The DNA for the CDR3 is TGTGCCAGCAGTAGGACGGGAAACACCGGGGAGCTGTTTTTT. Its translation is CASSRTGNTGELFF. The rearrangement uses TRBV2 and TRBJ2-2; TRBD2 might be the D (5 bases). The CDR3 is made up of 14 amino acids. Germline V gene data show CDR1 as SNHLY and CDR2 as FYNNEI. Trimming pared 5 bases from V and 2 bases from J, leaving 9 bases between. Variable domain in full (rest from reference TRBV2 and TRBJ2-2): EPEVTQTPSHQVTQMGQEVILRCVPISNHLYFYWYRQILGQKVEFLVSFYNNEISEKSEIFDDQFSVERPDGSNFTLKIRSTKLEDSAMYFCASSRTGNTGELFFGEGSRLTVL.

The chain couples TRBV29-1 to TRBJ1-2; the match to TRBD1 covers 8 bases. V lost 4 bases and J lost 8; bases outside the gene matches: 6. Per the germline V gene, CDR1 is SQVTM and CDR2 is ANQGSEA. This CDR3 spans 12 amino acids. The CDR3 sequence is CSVGTGRGGYTF. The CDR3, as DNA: TGCAGCGTTGGGACAGGGAGGGGCGGCTACACCTTC.

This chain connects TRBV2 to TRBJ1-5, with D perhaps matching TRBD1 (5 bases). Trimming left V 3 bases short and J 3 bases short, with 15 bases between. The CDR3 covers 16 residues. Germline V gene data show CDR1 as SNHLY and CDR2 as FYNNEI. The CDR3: CASSESPRENNQPQHF. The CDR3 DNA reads TGTGCCAGCAGTGAGTCCCCCAGGGAAAACAATCAGCCCCAGCATTTT.

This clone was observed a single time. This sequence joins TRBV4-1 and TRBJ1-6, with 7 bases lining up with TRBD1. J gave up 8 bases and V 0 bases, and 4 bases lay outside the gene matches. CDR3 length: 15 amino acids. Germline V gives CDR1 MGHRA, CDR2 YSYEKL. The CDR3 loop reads CASSQEEGADSPLHF. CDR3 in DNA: TGCGCCAGCAGCCAAGAAGAGGGGGCAGATTCACCCCTCCACTTT.

The CDR3 nucleotides read TGCGCCAGCAGCAGCCCGGGACTAGCGGGGGGGCCGAGCGAGACCCAGTACTTC. This gives the protein CASSSPGLAGGPSETQYF. V and J are TRBV4-1 and TRBJ2-5; 16 positions match TRBD2. Germline CDR1 MGHRA, CDR2 YSYEKL. J lost 5 bases, V lost 5 bases, and 11 bases had no gene match. The CDR3 loop spans 18 amino acids.

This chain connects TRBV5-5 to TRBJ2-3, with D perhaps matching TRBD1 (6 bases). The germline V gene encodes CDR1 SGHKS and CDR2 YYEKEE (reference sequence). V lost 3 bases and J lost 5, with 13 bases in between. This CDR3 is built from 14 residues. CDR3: CASSYRASEDTQYF. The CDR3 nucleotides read TGTGCCAGCAGCTACAGGGCGTCGGAAGATACGCAGTATTTT.